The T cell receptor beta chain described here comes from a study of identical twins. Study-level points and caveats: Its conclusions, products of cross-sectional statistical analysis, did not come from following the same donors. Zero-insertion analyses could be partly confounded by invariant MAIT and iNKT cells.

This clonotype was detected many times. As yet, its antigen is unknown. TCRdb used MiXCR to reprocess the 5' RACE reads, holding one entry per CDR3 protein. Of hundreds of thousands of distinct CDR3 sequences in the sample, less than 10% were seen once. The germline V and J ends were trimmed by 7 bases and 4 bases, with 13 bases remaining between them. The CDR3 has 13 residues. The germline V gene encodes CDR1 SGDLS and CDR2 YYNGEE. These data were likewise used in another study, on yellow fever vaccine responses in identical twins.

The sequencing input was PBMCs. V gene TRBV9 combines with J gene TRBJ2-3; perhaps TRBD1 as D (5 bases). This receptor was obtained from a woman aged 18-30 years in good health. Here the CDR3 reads CASGIGDADTQYF. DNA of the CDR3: TGTGCCAGCGGTATAGGGGATGCAGATACGCAGTATTTT. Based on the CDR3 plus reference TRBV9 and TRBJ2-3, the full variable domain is DSGVTQTPKHLITATGQRVTLRCSPRSGDLSVYWYQQSLDQGLQFLIQYYNGEERAKGNILERFSAQQFPDLHSELNLSSLELGDSALYFCASGIGDADTQYFGPGTRLTVL.